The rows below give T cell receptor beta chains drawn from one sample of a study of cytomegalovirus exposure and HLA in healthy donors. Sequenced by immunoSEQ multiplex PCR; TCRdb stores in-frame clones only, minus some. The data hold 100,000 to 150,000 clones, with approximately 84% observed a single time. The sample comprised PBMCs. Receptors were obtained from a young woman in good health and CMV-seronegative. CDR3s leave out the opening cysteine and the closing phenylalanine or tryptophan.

CDR3: ASSPSGTEAF; J: TRBJ1-1; length: 10; V: TRBV18
CDR3: ASSASSSGSSTGELF; J: TRBJ2-2; length: 15; V: TRBV6-1
CDR3: ASTLRDRGSTNYGYT; J: TRBJ1-2; length: 15; V: TRBV5-6
CDR3: ASSRLEAGELF; J: TRBJ2-2; length: 11; V: TRBV5-1
CDR3: ASRLDSGNEQF; J: TRBJ2-1; length: 11; V: TRBV6-1
CDR3: ASSQAFTPGTGELF; J: TRBJ2-2; length: 14; V: TRBV4-2
CDR3: ASRRDRTGEAF; J: TRBJ1-1; length: 11; V: TRBV6-5
CDR3: ASSDPLAGELF; J: TRBJ2-2; length: 11; V: TRBV6-4
CDR3: ASSNRDRGRNEQF; J: TRBJ2-1; length: 13; V: TRBV6-6
CDR3: ASSLAGGRGEQF; J: TRBJ2-1; length: 12; V: TRBV7-9
CDR3: SSRVGEVTGELF; J: TRBJ2-2; length: 12; V: TRBV7-9
CDR3: AWSVGAGYT; J: TRBJ1-2; length: 9; V: TRBV30
CDR3: ASSERGNTGELF; J: TRBJ2-2; length: 12; V: TRBV6-1
CDR3: ASSQAGASGNGNEQF; J: TRBJ2-1; length: 15; V: TRBV4-2
CDR3: SVVSSDRNYEQY; J: TRBJ2-7; length: 12; V: TRBV29-1
CDR3: ASSLYEGGQPQH; J: TRBJ1-5; length: 12; V: TRBV7-9
CDR3: ASSVGRRAFTKGTQY; J: TRBJ2-5; length: 15; V: TRBV9
CDR3: ASSEHLEQGKGTEAF; J: TRBJ1-1; length: 15; V: TRBV6-1
CDR3: ASSVSSGRGNEQF; J: TRBJ2-1; length: 13; V: TRBV7-9
CDR3: ASGSLQGNYEQY; J: TRBJ2-7; length: 12; V: TRBV5-5
CDR3: ASSPRAGALGDTQY; J: TRBJ2-3; length: 14; V: TRBV7-2
CDR3: ARSFRARGYT; J: TRBJ1-2; length: 10; V: TRBV5-3
CDR3: ASSPGTGNTEAF; J: TRBJ1-1; length: 12; V: TRBV11-2
CDR3: SVNTGGHFTDTQY; J: TRBJ2-3; length: 13; V: TRBV29-1
CDR3: ASLPSGGYGTEAF; J: TRBJ1-1; length: 13; V: TRBV18